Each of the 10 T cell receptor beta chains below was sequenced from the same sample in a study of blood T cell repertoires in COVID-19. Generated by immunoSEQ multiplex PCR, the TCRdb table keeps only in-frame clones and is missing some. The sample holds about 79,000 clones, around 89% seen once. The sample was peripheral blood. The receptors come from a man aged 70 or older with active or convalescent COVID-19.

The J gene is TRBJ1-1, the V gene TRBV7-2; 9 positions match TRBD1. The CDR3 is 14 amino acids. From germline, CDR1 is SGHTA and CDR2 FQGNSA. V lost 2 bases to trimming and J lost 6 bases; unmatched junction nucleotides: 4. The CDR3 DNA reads TGTGCCAGCAGCTTAAGGACAGGGGAACCTGAAGCTTTCTTT. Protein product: CASSLRTGEPEAFF.

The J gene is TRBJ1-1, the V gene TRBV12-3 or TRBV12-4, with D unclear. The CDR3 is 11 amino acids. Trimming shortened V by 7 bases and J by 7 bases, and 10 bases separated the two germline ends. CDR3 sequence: CASTSGSEAFF. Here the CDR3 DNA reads TGTGCCAGCACCTCAGGAAGTGAAGCTTTCTTT.

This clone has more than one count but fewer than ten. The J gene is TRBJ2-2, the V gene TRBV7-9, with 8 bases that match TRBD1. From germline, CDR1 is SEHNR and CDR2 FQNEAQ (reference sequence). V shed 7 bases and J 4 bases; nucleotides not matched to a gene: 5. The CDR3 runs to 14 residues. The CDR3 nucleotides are TGTGCCAGCATCCCGACAGGGGTCACCGGGGAGCTGTTTTTT. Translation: CASIPTGVTGELFF.

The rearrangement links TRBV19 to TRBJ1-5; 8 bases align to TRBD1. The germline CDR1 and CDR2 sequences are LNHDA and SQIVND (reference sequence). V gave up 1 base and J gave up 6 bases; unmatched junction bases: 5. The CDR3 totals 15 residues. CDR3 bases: TGTGCCAGTAGTATAGGTGACAGGGGACGTCAGCCCCAGCATTTT. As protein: CASSIGDRGRQPQHF.

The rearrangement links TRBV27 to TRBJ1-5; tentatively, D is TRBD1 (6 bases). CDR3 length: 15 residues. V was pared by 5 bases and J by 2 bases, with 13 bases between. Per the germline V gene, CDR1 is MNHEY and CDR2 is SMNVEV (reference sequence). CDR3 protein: CASSPGTFGNQPQHF. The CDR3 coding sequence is TGTGCCAGCAGTCCAGGGACATTTGGCAATCAGCCCCAGCATTTT.

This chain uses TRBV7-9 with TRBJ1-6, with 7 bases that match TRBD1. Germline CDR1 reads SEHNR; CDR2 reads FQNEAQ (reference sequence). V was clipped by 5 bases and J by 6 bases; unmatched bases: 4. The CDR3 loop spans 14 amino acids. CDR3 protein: CASSPGQVNSPLHF. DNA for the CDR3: TGTGCCAGCAGCCCCGGACAGGTTAATTCACCCCTCCACTTT.

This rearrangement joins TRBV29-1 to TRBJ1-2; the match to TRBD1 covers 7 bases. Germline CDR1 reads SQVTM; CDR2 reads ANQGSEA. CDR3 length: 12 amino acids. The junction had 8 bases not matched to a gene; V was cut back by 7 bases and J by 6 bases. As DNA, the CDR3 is TGCAGCGGGAGGCAGGGGGTGAATGGCTACACCTTC. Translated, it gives CSGRQGVNGYTF.

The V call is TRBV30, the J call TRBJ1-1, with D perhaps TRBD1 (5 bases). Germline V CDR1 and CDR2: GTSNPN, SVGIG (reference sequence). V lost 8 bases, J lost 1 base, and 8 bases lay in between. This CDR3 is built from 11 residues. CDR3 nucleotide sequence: TGTGCCGCAGGGCGGAACACTGAAGCTTTCTTT. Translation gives CAAGRNTEAFF.

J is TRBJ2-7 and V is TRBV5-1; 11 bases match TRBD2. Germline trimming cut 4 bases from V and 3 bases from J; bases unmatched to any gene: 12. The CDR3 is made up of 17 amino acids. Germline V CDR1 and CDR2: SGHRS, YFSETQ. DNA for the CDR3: TGCGCCAGCAGCCAGGGACTAGCGGCTTCTACGAACTACGAGCAGTACTTC. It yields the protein CASSQGLAASTNYEQYF.

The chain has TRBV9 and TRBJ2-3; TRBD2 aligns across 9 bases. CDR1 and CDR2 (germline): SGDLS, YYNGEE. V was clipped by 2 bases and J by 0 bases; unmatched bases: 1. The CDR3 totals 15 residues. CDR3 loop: CASSVTSGSTDTQYF. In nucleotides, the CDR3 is TGTGCCAGCAGCGTGACTAGCGGTAGCACAGATACGCAGTATTTT.